The 15 T cell receptor beta chains in this list originate from one sample, sequenced in a study of post-analysis software for immune sequencing data. General observations from the study: Five or six TRBV segments, TRBV5-6, TRBV5-1 and TRBV20-1 among them, were found more frequent in patients than controls.

Carried by the TCR beta cDNA libraries were unique molecular identifiers. MiXCR, run by TCRdb on the PCR reads, gives a single entry per CDR3 protein. Found here are approximately 400,000 distinct CDR3 sequences, around a third of them singletons; the top ten hold 13%. The antigens these receptors bind are not known. Sequenced material: blood. These receptors were taken from a girl aged 5-17 years with multiple sclerosis.

V is TRBV9 and J is TRBJ2-1; possible D gene TRBD1, 6 bases. The CDR3 contains 14 residues. CDR1 is SGDLS, CDR2 YYNGEE, per germline. V was pared by 3 bases and J by 8 bases, with 15 bases between. In DNA form, the CDR3 reads TGTGCCAGCAGCGCCCGGACAGTTCCCGATGAGCAGTTCTTC. Translated: CASSARTVPDEQFF.

The chain employs TRBV6-6 and TRBJ2-7; the match to TRBD1 covers 7 bases. V gave up 0 bases and J gave up 3 bases; unmatched junction bases: 8. In germline, CDR1 is MNHNY, CDR2 SVGAGI (reference sequence). The CDR3 loop spans 16 amino acids. The CDR3 sequence: CASSYSDRDSLYEQYF. DNA for the CDR3: TGTGCCAGCAGTTACTCGGACCGGGACAGTCTCTACGAGCAGTACTTC.

The chain uses TRBV3-1 and TRBJ2-5, with TRBD1 identical over 7 bases. Gene TRBJ2-7 matches the end of the DNA better, so the J call may be wrong. The CDR3 runs 13 residues. Germline loops: CDR1 LGHDT, CDR2 YNNKEL (reference sequence). CDR3 coding DNA: TGTGCCAGCAGCCGACAGGGCCTTAGCGAGCAGTACTTC. Its translation is CASSRQGLSEQYF.

This clonotype has only one observation. In nucleotides, the CDR3 is TGCGCCAGCAGCTTGTACCCTTTAAGAGGGGCGACTGAAGCTTTCTTT. Translating it yields CASSLYPLRGATEAFF. The chain uses TRBV5-1 and TRBJ1-1; tentatively, D is TRBD1 (5 bases). The V gene's germline CDR1 is SGHRS and CDR2 YFSETQ. Trimming pared 1 base from V and 5 bases from J, leaving 18 bases between. This CDR3 has 16 residues. The full variable domain, with the rest looked up from reference TRBV5-1 and TRBJ1-1, is KAGVTQTPRYLIKTRGQQVTLSCSPISGHRSVSWYQQTPGQGLQFLFEYFSETQRNKGNFPGRFSGRQFSNSRSEMNVSTLELGDSALYLCASSLYPLRGATEAFFGQGTRLTVV.

This clonotype was seen a few times. The chain couples TRBV7-9 to TRBJ2-4; D is possibly TRBD1 (6 bases). Germline CDR1 SEHNR, CDR2 FQNEAQ (reference sequence). Trimming left V 3 bases short and J 8 bases short, with 20 bases between. This CDR3 spans 16 amino acids. The CDR3 region has the DNA TGTGCCAGCAGCTTGGCCCGGACAGCCTCAGCGGACATTCAGTACTTC. The encoded protein is CASSLARTASADIQYF.

The chain recombines TRBV27 with TRBJ1-5; the D is unclear. The CDR3 has 15 amino acids. V gave up 6 bases and J gave up 5 bases, with 17 bases separating them. CDR1 and CDR2 (germline): MNHEY, SMNVEV (reference sequence). The CDR3 coding sequence is TGTGCCAGCAGATCCTTAGGGTTGAGGGATCAGCCCCAGCATTTT. Its translation: CASRSLGLRDQPQHF.

V gene TRBV20-1 combines with J gene TRBJ2-3; D gene unclear. Germline CDR1 DFQATT, CDR2 SNEGSKA (reference sequence). Trimming left V 0 bases short and J 4 bases short, with 5 bases between. The CDR3 has 12 amino acids. CDR3 region: CSARDSADTQYF. CDR3 bases: TGCAGTGCTAGAGATTCCGCAGATACGCAGTATTTT.

The chain has TRBV10-3 and TRBJ1-5, with D perhaps matching TRBD1 (6 bases). This CDR3 has 17 amino acids. The V end lost 2 bases, the J end lost 2 bases, and 16 bases lay between the germline ends. CDR1 is ENHRY and CDR2 is SYGVKD in the germline V gene. CDR3 DNA sequence: TGTGCCATCAGTGAGAATGGGGGGGGCGCGGGCAATCAGCCCCAGCATTTT. Protein sequence: CAISENGGGAGNQPQHF.

Note on this clonotype: A read error may be the cause here, since a much bigger clone is one base away. Because the CDR3 is missing its conserved closing phenylalanine or tryptophan, this is likely a read error. The chain uses TRBV5-1 and TRBJ2-6; TRBD1 aligns across 7 bases. This CDR3 has 18 residues. The germline V gene has CDR1 SGHRS and CDR2 YFSETQ. V lost 0 bases, J lost 4 bases, and 10 bases stayed unmatched. CDR3 amino acids: CASSLATAGTAGANVLTC. CDR3 DNA sequence: TGCGCCAGCAGCTTGGCCACTGCAGGGACAGCAGGGGCCAACGTCCTGACTTGC.

This clonotype was seen a few times. The chain combines TRBV4-1 with TRBJ2-5, with D perhaps TRBD1 (5 bases). Germline CDR1 is MGHRA and CDR2 is YSYEKL. CDR3 length: 12 residues. Trimming removed 5 bases from V and 7 bases from J, with 11 bases in between. The CDR3 region is CASSDPRGTQYF. The CDR3 region has the DNA TGCGCCAGCAGCGACCCAAGGGGGACCCAGTACTTC.

The rearrangement joins TRBV14 to TRBJ2-5, with D possibly matching TRBD1 (6 bases). Germline V gives CDR1 SGHDN, CDR2 FVKESK. The CDR3 has 15 residues. Trimming pared 0 bases from V and 0 bases from J, leaving 8 bases between. The CDR3 nucleotides are TGTGCCAGCAGCCAAGATTGGACAGACCAAGAGACCCAGTACTTC. It specifies CASSQDWTDQETQYF.

The V gene is TRBV24-1, the J gene TRBJ2-5; 14 nucleotides agree with TRBD2. CDR3 size: 16 residues. V gave up 9 bases and J gave up 4 bases; unmatched junction bases: 9. Per the germline V gene, CDR1 is KGHDR and CDR2 is SFDVKD. Here the CDR3 DNA reads TGTGCCACCTCTCCCGGGACTAGCGGGGGCTCAGAGACCCAGTACTTC. Amino acids: CATSPGTSGGSETQYF.

The chain links TRBV3-1 to TRBJ1-2; D unresolved. The CDR3 runs to 16 residues. V lost 1 base and J 0 bases, leaving 12 bases between the germline ends. Germline CDR1 and CDR2: LGHDT and YNNKEL (reference sequence). The CDR3 coding sequence is TGTGCCAGCAGCCAAGTTGGAGGCAGAGCTAACTATGGCTACACCTTC. It codes for CASSQVGGRANYGYTF.

This clonotype was observed at least ten times. The CDR3 loop is CASSLTSGGLNEQFF. CDR3 DNA: TGTGCCAGCAGCTTAACTAGCGGGGGATTAAATGAGCAGTTCTTC. The V gene is TRBV7-9, the J gene TRBJ2-1, with 11 nucleotides matching TRBD2. From germline, CDR1 is SEHNR and CDR2 FQNEAQ (reference sequence). V lost 2 bases, J lost 7 bases, and 4 bases stayed unmatched. This CDR3 spans 15 amino acids.

There are a few counts of this clonotype. The chain joins TRBV7-6 to TRBJ2-1; the match to TRBD2 covers 8 bases. The CDR3 is 14 amino acids. Germline CDR1 SGHVS, CDR2 FNYEAQ. Trimming took 5 bases from V and 6 from J; bases not matched to a gene: 6. The DNA for the CDR3 is TGTGCCAGCAGCCGAAGCGGGGGCCTCAATGAGCAGTTCTTC. Amino acid sequence: CASSRSGGLNEQFF.